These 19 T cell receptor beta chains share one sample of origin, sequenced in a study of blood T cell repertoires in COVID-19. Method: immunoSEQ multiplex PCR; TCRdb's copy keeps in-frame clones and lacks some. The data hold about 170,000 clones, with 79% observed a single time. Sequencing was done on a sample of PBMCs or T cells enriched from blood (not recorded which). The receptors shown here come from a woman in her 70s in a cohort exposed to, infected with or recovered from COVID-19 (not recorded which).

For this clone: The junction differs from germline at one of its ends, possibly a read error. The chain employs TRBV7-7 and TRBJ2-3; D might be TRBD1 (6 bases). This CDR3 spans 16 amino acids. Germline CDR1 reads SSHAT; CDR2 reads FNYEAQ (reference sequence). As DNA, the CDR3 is TGTGCTAGCAGCTTAGGTCAGGGGACGGGCACAGATACGCAGTATTTT. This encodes CASSLGQGTGTDTQYF. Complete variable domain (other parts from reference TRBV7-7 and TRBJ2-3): GAGVSQSPRYKVTKRGQDVTLRCDPISSHATLYWYQQALGQGPEFLTYFNYEAQPDKSGLPSDRFSAERPEGSISTLTIQRTEQRDSAMYRCASSLGQGTGTDTQYFGPGTRLTVL.

The chain's CDR3 is CASMGTVSGNTIYF. The CDR3 DNA reads as TGTGCCAGCATGGGTACAGTGTCTGGAAACACCATATATTTT. The rearrangement uses TRBV27 and TRBJ1-3; D is unclear. V was shortened by 7 bases and J by 1 base, with 11 bases between the two germline ends. From germline, CDR1 is MNHEY and CDR2 SMNVEV (reference sequence). The CDR3 covers 14 residues.

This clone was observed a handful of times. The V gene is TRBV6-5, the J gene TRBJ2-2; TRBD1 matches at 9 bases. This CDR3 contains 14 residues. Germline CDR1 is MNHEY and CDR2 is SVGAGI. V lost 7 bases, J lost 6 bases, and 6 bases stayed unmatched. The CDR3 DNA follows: TGTGCCAGCATGACAGGGGGGCGGGCCGGGGAGCTGTTTTTT. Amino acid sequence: CASMTGGRAGELFF.

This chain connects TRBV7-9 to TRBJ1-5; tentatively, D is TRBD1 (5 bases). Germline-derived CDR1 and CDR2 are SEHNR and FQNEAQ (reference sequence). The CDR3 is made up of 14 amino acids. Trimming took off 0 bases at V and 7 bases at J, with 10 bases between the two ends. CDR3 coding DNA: TGTGCCAGCAGCTTAGCGGGCCAGGGACAGCCCCAGCATTTT. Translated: CASSLAGQGQPQHF.

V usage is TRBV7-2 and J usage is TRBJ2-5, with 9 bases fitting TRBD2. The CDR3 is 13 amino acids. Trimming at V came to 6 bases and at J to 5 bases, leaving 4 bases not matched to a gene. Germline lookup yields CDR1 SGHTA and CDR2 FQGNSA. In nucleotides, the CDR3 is TGTGCCAGCAGTCCAGGACTAGCGGAGACCCAGTACTTC. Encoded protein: CASSPGLAETQYF.

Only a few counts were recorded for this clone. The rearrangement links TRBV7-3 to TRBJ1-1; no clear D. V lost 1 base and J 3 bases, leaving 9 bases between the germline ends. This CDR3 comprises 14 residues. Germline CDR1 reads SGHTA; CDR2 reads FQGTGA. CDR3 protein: CASSLSATHTEAFF. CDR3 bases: TGTGCCAGCAGCTTAAGTGCCACACACACTGAAGCTTTCTTT.

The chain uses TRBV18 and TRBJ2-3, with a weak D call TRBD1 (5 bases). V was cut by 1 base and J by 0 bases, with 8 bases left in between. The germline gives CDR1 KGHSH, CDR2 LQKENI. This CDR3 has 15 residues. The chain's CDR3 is CASSPQQGSTDTQYF. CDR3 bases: TGTGCCAGCTCACCACAGCAGGGTAGCACAGATACGCAGTATTTT.

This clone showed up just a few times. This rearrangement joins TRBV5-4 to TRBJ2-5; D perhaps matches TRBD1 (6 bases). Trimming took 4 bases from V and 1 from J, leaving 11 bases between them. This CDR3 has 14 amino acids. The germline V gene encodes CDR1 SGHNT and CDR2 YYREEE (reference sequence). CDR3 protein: CASSNQGTQETQYF. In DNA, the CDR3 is TGTGCCAGCAGCAATCAGGGGACCCAAGAGACCCAGTACTTC. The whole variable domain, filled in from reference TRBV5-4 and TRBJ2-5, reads ETGVTQSPTHLIKTRGQQVTLRCSSQSGHNTVSWYQQALGQGPQFIFQYYREEENGRGNFPPRFSGLQFPNYSSELNVNALELDDSALYLCASSNQGTQETQYFGPGTRLLVL.

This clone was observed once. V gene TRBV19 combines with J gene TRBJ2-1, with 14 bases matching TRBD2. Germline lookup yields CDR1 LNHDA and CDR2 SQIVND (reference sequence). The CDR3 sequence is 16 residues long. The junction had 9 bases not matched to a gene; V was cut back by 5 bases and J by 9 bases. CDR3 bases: TGTGCCAGTAGTCGACCGGGACTAGCGGGAGAAGTTGAGCAGTTCTTC. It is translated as CASSRPGLAGEVEQFF.

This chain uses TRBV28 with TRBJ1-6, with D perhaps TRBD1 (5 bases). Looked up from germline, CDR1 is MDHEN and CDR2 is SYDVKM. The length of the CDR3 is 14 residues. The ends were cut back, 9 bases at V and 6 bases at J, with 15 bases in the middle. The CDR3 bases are TGTGCCAGTATGGGGGGAGGGAGTAATTCACCCCTCCACTTT. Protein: CASMGGGSNSPLHF.

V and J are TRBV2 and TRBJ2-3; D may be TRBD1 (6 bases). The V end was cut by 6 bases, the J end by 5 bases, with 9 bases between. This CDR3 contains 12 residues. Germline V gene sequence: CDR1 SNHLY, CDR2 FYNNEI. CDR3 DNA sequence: TGTGCCAGCAGACAGGGTAGAGATACGCAGTATTTT. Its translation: CASRQGRDTQYF.

In DNA, the CDR3 is TGTGCCAGCAGCTTACTAGATACGCAGTATTTT. Encoded protein: CASSLLDTQYF. V and J are TRBV7-8 and TRBJ2-3, with unresolved D. This CDR3 spans 11 amino acids. Trimming cost V 2 bases and J 5 bases, with 2 bases left between them. Germline V gene lookup returns CDR1 SGHVS and CDR2 FQNEAQ.

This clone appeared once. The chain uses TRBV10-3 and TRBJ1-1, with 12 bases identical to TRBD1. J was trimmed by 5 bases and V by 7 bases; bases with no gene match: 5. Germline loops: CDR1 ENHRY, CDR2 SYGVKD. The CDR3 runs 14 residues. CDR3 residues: CAIIRGQGATEAFF. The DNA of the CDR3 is TGTGCCATCATCCGGGGACAGGGGGCAACTGAAGCTTTCTTT.

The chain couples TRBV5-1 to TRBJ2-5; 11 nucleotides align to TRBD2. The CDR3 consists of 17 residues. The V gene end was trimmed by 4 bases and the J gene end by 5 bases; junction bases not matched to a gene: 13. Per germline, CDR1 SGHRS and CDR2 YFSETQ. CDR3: CASSPQLAGGGFETQYF. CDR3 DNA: TGCGCCAGCAGCCCACAGCTAGCGGGAGGTGGTTTTGAGACCCAGTACTTC.

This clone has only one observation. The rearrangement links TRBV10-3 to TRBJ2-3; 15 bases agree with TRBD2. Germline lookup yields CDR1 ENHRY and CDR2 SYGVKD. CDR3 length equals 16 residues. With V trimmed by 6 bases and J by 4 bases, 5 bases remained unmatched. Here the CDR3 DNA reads TGTGCCATCAGACCGGGACTAGCGGGAGGAGCAGATACGCAGTATTTT. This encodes CAIRPGLAGGADTQYF.

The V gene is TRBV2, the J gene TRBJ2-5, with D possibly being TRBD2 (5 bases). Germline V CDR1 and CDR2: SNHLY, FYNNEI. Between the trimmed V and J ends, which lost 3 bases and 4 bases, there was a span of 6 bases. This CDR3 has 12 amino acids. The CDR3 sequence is CASSDEGETQYF. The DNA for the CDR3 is TGTGCCAGCAGTGATGAGGGAGAGACCCAGTACTTC.

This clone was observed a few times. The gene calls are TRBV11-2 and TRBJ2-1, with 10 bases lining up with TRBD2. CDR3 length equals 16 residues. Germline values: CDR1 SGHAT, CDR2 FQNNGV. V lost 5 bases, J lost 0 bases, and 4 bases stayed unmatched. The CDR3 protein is CASSPIAGGSYNEQFF. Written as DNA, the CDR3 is TGTGCCAGCAGCCCCATAGCGGGAGGCTCCTACAATGAGCAGTTCTTC.

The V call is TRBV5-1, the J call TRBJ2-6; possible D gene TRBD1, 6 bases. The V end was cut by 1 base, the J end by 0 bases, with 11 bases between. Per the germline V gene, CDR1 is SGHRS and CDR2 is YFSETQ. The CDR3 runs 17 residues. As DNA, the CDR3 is TGCGCCAGCAGCTTGACAGGGACCCGCTCTGGGGCCAACGTCCTGACTTTC. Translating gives CASSLTGTRSGANVLTF. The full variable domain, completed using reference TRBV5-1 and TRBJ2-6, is KAGVTQTPRYLIKTRGQQVTLSCSPISGHRSVSWYQQTPGQGLQFLFEYFSETQRNKGNFPGRFSGRQFSNSRSEMNVSTLELGDSALYLCASSLTGTRSGANVLTFGAGSRLTVL.

The CDR3 DNA reads TGTGCCAGCAGCCCTTGGGGACTAGGGGTCACCGGGGAGCTGTTTTTT. Translating it yields CASSPWGLGVTGELFF. The chain couples TRBV11-3 to TRBJ2-2; TRBD2 agrees at 8 bases. Losses at the gene ends were 5 bases for V and 4 bases for J; bases not matched to a gene: 9. The CDR3 runs to 16 residues. In germline, CDR1 is SGHNT, CDR2 YENEEA.